The 9 T cell receptor beta chains reported below all come from one sample, sequenced in a study of chemoradiotherapy in HPV16-positive cancers. This table comes from immunoSEQ multiplex PCR, and its TCRdb copy is limited to in-frame clones, with some not included. The sample carries 45,000 to 60,000 clones, about 92% recorded once. The sequencing used blood, collected from a patient who underwent chemoradiotherapy. Receptors originate from a human donor with HPV-associated anogenital cancer.

This clone was observed once. The rearrangement uses TRBV19 and TRBJ1-4; tentative D call: TRBD1 (5 bases). Per germline, CDR1 LNHDA and CDR2 SQIVND (reference sequence). Trimming stripped 5 bases from V and 13 bases from J, with 11 bases between. This CDR3 is built from 11 residues. In nucleotides, the CDR3 is TGTGCCAGTAGTGGTACAGGAGGACTGTTTTTT. Its protein is CASSGTGGLFF.

The chain uses TRBV4-3 and TRBJ1-2; D gene ambiguous. Germline V lookup: CDR1 LGHNA, CDR2 YSLEER. V was pared by 1 base and J by 5 bases, with 14 bases between. This CDR3 contains 15 residues. CDR3 sequence reads: CASSQVGSAIYGYTF. In DNA, the CDR3 is TGCGCCAGCAGCCAAGTTGGATCAGCCATATATGGCTACACCTTC.

The chain uses TRBV18 and TRBJ1-3; the D gene is possibly TRBD1 (5 bases). The CDR3 runs 17 residues. Trimming took 2 bases from V and 2 from J, leaving 16 bases between them. Germline V gene data show CDR1 as KGHSH and CDR2 as LQKENI. This CDR3 is CASSPAALSGPGNTIYF. CDR3 sequence (DNA): TGTGCCAGCTCACCAGCGGCCTTGTCGGGGCCTGGAAACACCATATATTTT.

The genes are TRBV19 and TRBJ1-1, with 8 bases fitting TRBD1. This CDR3 has 13 amino acids. J gave up 7 bases and V 5 bases, and 6 bases lay outside the gene matches. Germline-derived CDR1 and CDR2 are LNHDA and SQIVND (reference sequence). CDR3 DNA: TGTGCCAGTAGTCGCTGGGACAGGCATGAAGCTTTCTTT. It translates to CASSRWDRHEAFF.

This clone was recorded only once. The chain is built from TRBV7-2 and TRBJ1-4; 7 positions agree with TRBD1. The V and J ends lost 5 bases and 7 bases, in that order; junction bases with no gene match: 4. The CDR3 has 13 residues. Germline CDR1 is SGHTA and CDR2 is FQGNSA. CDR3 nucleotide sequence: TGTGCCAGCAGCCCCCGGACAGGTGAAAAACTGTTTTTT. As protein: CASSPRTGEKLFF.

The chain links TRBV7-6 to TRBJ2-1, with no clear D. V lost 5 bases to trimming and J lost 4 bases, with 6 bases between them. Per the germline V gene, CDR1 is SGHVS and CDR2 is FNYEAQ. This CDR3 has 12 residues. Here the CDR3 DNA reads TGTGCCAGCAGCCCCGCATACAATGAGCAGTTCTTC. As protein: CASSPAYNEQFF.

This clone was detected only a few times. The gene calls are TRBV29-1 and TRBJ1-1; no reliable D call. The CDR3 extends over 13 amino acids. Trimming took 2 bases from V and 4 from J, leaving 11 bases between them. Germline lookup yields CDR1 SQVTM and CDR2 ANQGSEA. The CDR3 is CSVESNLGTEAFF. CDR3 bases: TGCAGCGTTGAATCTAACTTGGGCACTGAAGCTTTCTTT.

The chain joins TRBV7-7 to TRBJ2-5; TRBD1 matches 10 bases. Germline CDR1 reads SSHAT; CDR2 reads FNYEAQ (reference sequence). The trim removed 5 bases at V and 4 bases at J, leaving 7 bases unmatched. CDR3 length: 15 amino acids. CDR3 sequence reads: CASSPDRGRAETQYF. CDR3 bases: TGTGCCAGCAGCCCCGACAGGGGGCGCGCAGAGACCCAGTACTTC. The whole variable domain, remainder taken from reference TRBV7-7 and TRBJ2-5, is GAGVSQSPRYKVTKRGQDVTLRCDPISSHATLYWYQQALGQGPEFLTYFNYEAQPDKSGLPSDRFSAERPEGSISTLTIQRTEQRDSAMYRCASSPDRGRAETQYFGPGTRLLVL.

This clone was detected only once. This sequence joins TRBV7-2 and TRBJ1-2, with D uncertain. From germline, CDR1 is SGHTA and CDR2 FQGNSA. The CDR3 extends over 12 amino acids. Trimming pared 1 base from V and 10 bases from J, leaving 10 bases between. CDR3 sequence: CASSLGLGVYTF. DNA of the CDR3: TGTGCCAGCAGCTTAGGGCTTGGGGTCTACACCTTC.